Presented here are 20 T cell receptor beta chains from one specimen sequenced in a study of beta chain features in type 1 diabetes. What was sequenced were expressed TCRB transcripts, since all of the isolated RNA had been reverse transcribed. The data were produced by immunoSEQ multiplex PCR, yet TCRdb's version contains in-frame clones alone and is incomplete. The sample lists under 950,000 clones, about a sixth occurring once. The source material was naive CD4+ T cells from blood. The source of these receptors is a young woman in good health.

The chain employs TRBV27 and TRBJ1-5, with D uncertain. CDR3 length: 15 residues. Trimming took 4 bases from V and 4 from J, leaving 14 bases between them. Germline lookup yields CDR1 MNHEY and CDR2 SMNVEV (reference sequence). The DNA of the CDR3 is TGTGCCAGCAGTTCCGTCAGAGCGCTGAATCAGCCCCAGCATTTT. Translated, it gives CASSSVRALNQPQHF.

J is TRBJ1-2 and V is TRBV7-2; D might be TRBD1 (5 bases). The CDR3 extends over 14 amino acids. V lost 5 bases and J lost 7, with 17 bases in between. CDR1 is SGHTA and CDR2 is FQGNSA in the germline V gene. The chain's CDR3 is CASSRLGGSGGYTF. The CDR3 DNA reads TGTGCCAGCAGCCGGTTGGGGGGAAGCGGTGGCTACACCTTC.

This clone was seen more than once but under ten times. The rearrangement uses TRBV9 and TRBJ2-7; D unresolved. V lost 3 bases and J 1 base, leaving 14 bases between the germline ends. Germline V CDR1 and CDR2: SGDLS, YYNGEE. The CDR3 is 15 residues long. This chain's CDR3 is CASSAHVVKSYEQYF. The CDR3 DNA reads as TGTGCCAGCAGCGCCCACGTAGTAAAGTCCTACGAGCAGTACTTC.

The chain links TRBV7-6 to TRBJ2-2; 12 nucleotides agree with TRBD2. Germline lookup yields CDR1 SGHVS and CDR2 FNYEAQ. With V trimmed by 5 bases and J by 7 bases, 8 bases remained unmatched. This CDR3 contains 16 residues. CDR3 sequence reads: CASSRRLAGAVGELFF. CDR3 DNA sequence: TGTGCCAGCAGCCGAAGACTAGCGGGAGCGGTCGGGGAGCTGTTTTTT.

The chain carries TRBV19 and TRBJ2-1; D not resolved. This CDR3 is 16 amino acids long. CDR1 is LNHDA and CDR2 is SQIVND in the germline V gene (reference sequence). V lost 1 base, J lost 8 bases, and 18 bases lay in between. The CDR3, as DNA: TGTGCCAGTAGTATAGGCCCAGCGCGACCTGGTGATGAGCAGTTCTTC. Amino acid sequence: CASSIGPARPGDEQFF.

This rearrangement joins TRBV4-3 to TRBJ1-1; weak D call: TRBD1 (5 bases). The length of the CDR3 is 13 residues. V was shortened by 0 bases and J by 5 bases, with 7 bases between the two germline ends. The germline gives CDR1 LGHNA, CDR2 YSLEER. The CDR3 region has the DNA TGCGCCAGCAGCCAAGAATACAGGACTGAAGCTTTCTTT. Encoded protein: CASSQEYRTEAFF.

Only a few counts were recorded for this clone. The chain links TRBV13 to TRBJ2-1; D not certain. The V gene lost 1 base and the J gene lost 5 bases, with 6 bases spanning the gap. CDR3 length equals 13 residues. Germline lookup yields CDR1 PRHDT and CDR2 FYEKMQ (reference sequence). The CDR3 protein is CASSLDRHNEQFF. CDR3 in DNA: TGTGCCAGCAGCTTAGATCGCCACAATGAGCAGTTCTTC.

There are a few counts of this clone. The CDR3 here is CASSPTGRTDTQYF. CDR3 nucleotides: TGTGCCAGTAGTCCGACAGGGAGGACAGATACGCAGTATTTT. The rearrangement uses TRBV19 and TRBJ2-3; a possible D gene is TRBD1 (7 bases). The CDR3 sequence is 14 residues long. The V end was cut by 5 bases, the J end by 3 bases, with 12 bases between. The germline V gene encodes CDR1 LNHDA and CDR2 SQIVND (reference sequence).

The gene calls are TRBV9 and TRBJ2-3, with 13 bases lining up with TRBD2. The CDR3 extends over 21 amino acids. Trimming cost V 4 bases and J 1 base; bases outside gene matches: 18. Germline-derived CDR1 and CDR2 are SGDLS and YYNGEE. Written as DNA, the CDR3 is TGTGCCAGCAGCCCCCCACCGGGACTAGCGGGACCCAGATCACGCACAGATACGCAGTATTTT. Its protein product is CASSPPPGLAGPRSRTDTQYF.

This chain joins TRBV7-3 and TRBJ1-2; D is unclear. CDR1 and CDR2 from the germline V gene are SGHTA and FQGTGA. V lost 2 bases, J lost 5 bases, and 9 bases lay in between. The CDR3 spans 13 residues. Written as DNA, the CDR3 is TGTGCCAGCAGCTTAGAGGCAGGTTATGGCTACACCTTC. Its protein product is CASSLEAGYGYTF.

The chain links TRBV28 to TRBJ1-2, with 8 bases lining up with TRBD1. CDR1 and CDR2 from the germline V gene are MDHEN and SYDVKM. V was clipped by 5 bases and J by 5 bases; unmatched bases: 7. The CDR3 runs to 14 residues. Here the CDR3 DNA reads TGTGCCAGCAGTAAAAGGACAGGGCCGTATGGCTACACCTTC. Translated: CASSKRTGPYGYTF.

The chain employs TRBV7-2 and TRBJ2-1; maybe TRBD2 (6 bases). The V gene lost 5 bases and the J gene lost 9 bases, with 17 bases spanning the gap. Germline-derived CDR1 and CDR2 are SGHTA and FQGNSA. The CDR3 loop spans 14 amino acids. The CDR3 DNA follows: TGTGCCAGCAGCGAGGTCCGGGAGTCGTTTGAGCAGTTCTTC. This codes for CASSEVRESFEQFF.

This chain uses TRBV28 with TRBJ2-5; the D gene could be TRBD1 or TRBD2 (5 bases each). The CDR3 extends over 13 amino acids. Trimming shortened V by 5 bases and J by 5 bases, and 12 bases separated the two germline ends. CDR1 is MDHEN, CDR2 SYDVKM, per germline. The CDR3 loop is CASSGLGVETQYF. The CDR3 DNA reads TGTGCCAGCAGTGGTCTGGGGGTGGAGACCCAGTACTTC.

This clone has just a few counts. Other DNA sequences from this sample encode an identical CDR3 as well. V and J are TRBV5-1 and TRBJ2-3; D not resolved. V lost 2 bases and J 3 bases, leaving 7 bases between the germline ends. The CDR3 spans 13 residues. CDR1 is SGHRS and CDR2 is YFSETQ in the germline V gene. CDR3 residues: CASSFPGTDTQYF. As DNA, the CDR3 is TGCGCCAGCAGCTTTCCCGGGACAGATACGCAGTATTTT.

Details on this clone: One end of the junction fails to match germline, which may point to a read error. The chain couples TRBV7-3 to TRBJ1-1; 9 bases agree with TRBD1. The CDR3 consists of 15 residues. The germline V gene has CDR1 SGHTA and CDR2 FQGTGA. The CDR3 protein is CANSLEQGAFSEAFF. In DNA form, the CDR3 reads TGTGCCAACAGCTTAGAACAGGGGGCTTTCTCTGAAGCTTTCTTT.

There are a few counts of this clone. The chain couples TRBV5-4 to TRBJ1-3; 8 positions match TRBD1. Trimming removed 1 base from V and 1 base from J; junction bases left unmatched: 1. The CDR3 spans 15 residues. Germline values: CDR1 SGHNT, CDR2 YYREEE (reference sequence). The DNA for the CDR3 is TGTGCCAGCAGCTTGCAGGGGGCGTCTGGAAACACCATATATTTT. It yields the protein CASSLQGASGNTIYF. The entire variable domain, with the rest obtained from reference TRBV5-4 and TRBJ1-3, is as follows: ETGVTQSPTHLIKTRGQQVTLRCSSQSGHNTVSWYQQALGQGPQFIFQYYREEENGRGNFPPRFSGLQFPNYSSELNVNALELDDSALYLCASSLQGASGNTIYFGEGSWLTVV.

This clone was counted only a few times. The V gene is TRBV7-2, the J gene TRBJ2-5, with 7 nucleotides matching TRBD2. The ends lost 0 bases at V and 10 bases at J; junction bases unmatched: 2. This CDR3 region has 12 residues. Germline V lookup: CDR1 SGHTA, CDR2 FQGNSA. CDR3 amino acids: CASSLARDYQYF. Written as DNA, the CDR3 is TGTGCCAGCAGCTTAGCTCGGGACTACCAGTACTTC.

The V gene is TRBV28, the J gene TRBJ2-7, with 10 bases identical to TRBD2. Looked up from germline, CDR1 is MDHEN and CDR2 is SYDVKM. CDR3 length: 15 residues. With V trimmed by 4 bases and J by 7 bases, 10 bases remained unmatched. The CDR3 here is CASSSLAGGWLEQYF. In DNA, the CDR3 is TGTGCCAGCAGTTCCTTAGCGGGAGGCTGGTTAGAGCAGTACTTC.

There are a few counts of this clone. The rearrangement links TRBV27 to TRBJ2-7, with 7 bases matching TRBD1. Germline V lookup: CDR1 MNHEY, CDR2 SMNVEV (reference sequence). The CDR3 runs 17 residues. V lost 3 bases, J lost 2 bases, and 13 bases stayed unmatched. Here the CDR3 DNA reads TGTGCCAGCAGTTTGATAGGGCCACGGGACAGAGCCTACGAGCAGTACTTC. Translated, it gives CASSLIGPRDRAYEQYF.

The chain couples TRBV7-2 to TRBJ2-5, with D maybe TRBD2 (6 bases). V lost 5 bases and J lost 2, with 18 bases in between. CDR3 length: 16 residues. CDR1 and CDR2 (germline): SGHTA, FQGNSA. The CDR3 loop reads CASSPSPLGGQETQYF. CDR3 sequence (DNA): TGTGCCAGCAGCCCATCACCTCTCGGGGGACAAGAGACCCAGTACTTC.